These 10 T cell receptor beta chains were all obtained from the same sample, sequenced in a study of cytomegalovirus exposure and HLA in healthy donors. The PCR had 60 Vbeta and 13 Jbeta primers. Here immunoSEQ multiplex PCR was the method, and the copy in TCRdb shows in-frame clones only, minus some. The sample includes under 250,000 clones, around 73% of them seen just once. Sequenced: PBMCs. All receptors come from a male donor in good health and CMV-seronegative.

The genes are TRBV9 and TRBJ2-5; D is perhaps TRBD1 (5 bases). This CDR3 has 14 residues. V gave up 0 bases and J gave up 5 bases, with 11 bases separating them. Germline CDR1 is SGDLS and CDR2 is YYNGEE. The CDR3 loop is CASSVGQGTETQYF. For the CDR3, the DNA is TGTGCCAGCAGCGTAGGTCAGGGTACTGAGACCCAGTACTTC.

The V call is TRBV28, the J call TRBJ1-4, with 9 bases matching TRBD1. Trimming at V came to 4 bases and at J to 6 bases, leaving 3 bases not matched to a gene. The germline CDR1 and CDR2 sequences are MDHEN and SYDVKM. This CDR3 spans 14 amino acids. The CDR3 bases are TGTGCCAGCAGTTGGGACAGGGAACATGAAAAACTGTTTTTT. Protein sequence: CASSWDREHEKLFF. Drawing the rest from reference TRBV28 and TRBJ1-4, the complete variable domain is DVKVTQSSRYLVKRTGEKVFLECVQDMDHENMFWYRQDPGLGLRLIYFSYDVKMKEKGDIPEGYSVSREKKERFSLILESASTNQTSMYLCASSWDREHEKLFFGSGTQLSVL.

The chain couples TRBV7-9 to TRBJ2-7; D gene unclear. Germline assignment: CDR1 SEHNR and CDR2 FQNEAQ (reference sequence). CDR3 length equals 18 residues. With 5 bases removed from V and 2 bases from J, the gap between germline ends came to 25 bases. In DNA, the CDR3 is TGTGCCAGCAGCCCCGCCATACGTCGTTCTACTTTACCCTACGAGCAGTACTTC. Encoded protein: CASSPAIRRSTLPYEQYF.

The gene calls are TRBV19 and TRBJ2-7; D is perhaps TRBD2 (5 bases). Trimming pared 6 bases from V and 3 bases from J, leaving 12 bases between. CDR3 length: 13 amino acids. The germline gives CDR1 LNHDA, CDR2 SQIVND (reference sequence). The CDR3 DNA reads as TGTGCCAGTAGCACCTCCGGGGACTACGAGCAGTACTTC. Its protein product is CASSTSGDYEQYF. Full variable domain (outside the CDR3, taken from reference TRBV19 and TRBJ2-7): DGGITQSPKYLFRKEGQNVTLSCEQNLNHDAMYWYRQDPGQGLRLIYYSQIVNDFQKGDIAEGYSVSREKKESFPLTVTSAQKNPTAFYLCASSTSGDYEQYFGPGTRLTVT.

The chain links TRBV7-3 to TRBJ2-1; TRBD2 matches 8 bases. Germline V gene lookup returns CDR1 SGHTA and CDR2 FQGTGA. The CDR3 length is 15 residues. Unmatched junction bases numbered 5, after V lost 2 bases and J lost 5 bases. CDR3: CASSLGGRLNNEQFF. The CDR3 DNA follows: TGTGCCAGCAGCTTAGGCGGGAGGCTAAACAATGAGCAGTTCTTC. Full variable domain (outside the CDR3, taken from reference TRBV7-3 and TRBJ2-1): GAGVSQTPSNKVTEKGKYVELRCDPISGHTALYWYRQSLGQGPEFLIYFQGTGAADDSGLPNDRFFAVRPEGSVSTLKIQRTERGDSAVYLCASSLGGRLNNEQFFGPGTRLTVL.

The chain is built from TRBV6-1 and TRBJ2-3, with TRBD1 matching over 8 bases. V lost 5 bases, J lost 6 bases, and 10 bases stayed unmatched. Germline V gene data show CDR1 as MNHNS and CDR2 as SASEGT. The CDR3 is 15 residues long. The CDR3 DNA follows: TGTGCCAGCAGTAGGCCGGGACAGGCTCTTGATACGCAGTATTTT. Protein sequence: CASSRPGQALDTQYF.

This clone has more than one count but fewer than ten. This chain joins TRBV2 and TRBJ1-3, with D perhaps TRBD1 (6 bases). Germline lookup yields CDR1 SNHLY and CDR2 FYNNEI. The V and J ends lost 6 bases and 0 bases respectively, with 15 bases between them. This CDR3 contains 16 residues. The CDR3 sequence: CASRGNRADSGNTIYF. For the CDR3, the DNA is TGTGCCAGCAGGGGAAACAGGGCTGACTCTGGAAACACCATATATTTT.

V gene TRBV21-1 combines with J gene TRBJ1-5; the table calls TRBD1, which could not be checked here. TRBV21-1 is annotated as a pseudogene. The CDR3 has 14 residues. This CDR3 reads CASSNRDTHQPQHF. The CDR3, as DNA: TGTGCCAGCAGCAACCGGGACACCCATCAGCCCCAGCATTTT.

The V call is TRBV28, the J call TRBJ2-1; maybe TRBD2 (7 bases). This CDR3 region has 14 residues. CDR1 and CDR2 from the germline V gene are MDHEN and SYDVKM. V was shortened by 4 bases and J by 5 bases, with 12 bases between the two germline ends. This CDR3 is CASSWGGSNNEQFF. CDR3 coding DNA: TGTGCCAGCAGTTGGGGGGGCAGCAACAATGAGCAGTTCTTC.

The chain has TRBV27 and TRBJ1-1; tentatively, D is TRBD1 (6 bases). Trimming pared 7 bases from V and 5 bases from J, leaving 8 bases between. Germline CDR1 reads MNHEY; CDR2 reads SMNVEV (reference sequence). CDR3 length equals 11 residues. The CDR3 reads CASTQGTEAFF. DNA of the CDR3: TGTGCCAGCACCCAGGGGACTGAAGCTTTCTTT.